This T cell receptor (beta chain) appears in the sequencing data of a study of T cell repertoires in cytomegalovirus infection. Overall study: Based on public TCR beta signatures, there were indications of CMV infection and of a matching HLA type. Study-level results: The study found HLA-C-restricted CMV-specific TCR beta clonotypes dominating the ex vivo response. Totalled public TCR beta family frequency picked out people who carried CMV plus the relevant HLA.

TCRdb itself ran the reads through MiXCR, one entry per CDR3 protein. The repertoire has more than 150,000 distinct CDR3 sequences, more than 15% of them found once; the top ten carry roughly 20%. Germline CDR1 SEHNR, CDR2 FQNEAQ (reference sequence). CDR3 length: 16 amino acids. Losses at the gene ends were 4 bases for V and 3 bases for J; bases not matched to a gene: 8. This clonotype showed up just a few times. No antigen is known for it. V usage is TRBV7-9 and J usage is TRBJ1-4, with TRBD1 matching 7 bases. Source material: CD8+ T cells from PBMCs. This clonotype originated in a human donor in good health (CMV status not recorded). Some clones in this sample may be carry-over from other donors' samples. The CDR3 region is CASSSKTQGPNEKLFF. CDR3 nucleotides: TGTGCCAGCAGCTCCAAAACACAGGGGCCTAATGAAAAACTGTTTTTT.